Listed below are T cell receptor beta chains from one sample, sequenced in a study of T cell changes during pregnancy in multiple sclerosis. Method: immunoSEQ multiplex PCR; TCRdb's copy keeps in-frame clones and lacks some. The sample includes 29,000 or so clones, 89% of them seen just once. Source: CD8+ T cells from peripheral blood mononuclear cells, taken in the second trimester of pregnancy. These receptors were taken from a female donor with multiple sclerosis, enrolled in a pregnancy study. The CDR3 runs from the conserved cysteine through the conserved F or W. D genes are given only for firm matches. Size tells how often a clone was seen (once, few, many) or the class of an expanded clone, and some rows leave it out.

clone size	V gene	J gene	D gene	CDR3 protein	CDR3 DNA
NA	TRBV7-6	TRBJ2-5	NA	CASSLGRSPPGETQYF	TGTGCCAGCAGCTTAGGACGGTCACCCCCCGGGGAGACCCAGTACTTC
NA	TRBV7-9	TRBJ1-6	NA	CASSSTLESGTLNSPLHF	TGTGCCAGCAGCTCCACACTCGAATCCGGGACACTTAATTCACCCCTCCACTTT
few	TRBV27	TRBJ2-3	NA	CASSRIHSDSGTDTQYF	TGTGCCAGCAGTCGGATTCACTCGGATAGCGGCACAGATACGCAGTATTTT
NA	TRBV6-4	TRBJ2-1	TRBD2	CASSDSPAGGLNEQFF	TGTGCCAGCAGTGACTCCCCGGCGGGGGGGCTCAATGAGCAGTTCTTC
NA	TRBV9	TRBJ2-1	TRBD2	CASSSTSGGLNEQFF	TGTGCCAGCAGTTCGACTAGCGGGGGGCTCAATGAGCAGTTCTTC
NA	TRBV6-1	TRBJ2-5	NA	CASSELGETQYF	TGTGCCAGCAGTGAACTAGGAGAGACCCAGTACTTC
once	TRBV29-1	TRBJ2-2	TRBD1	CSVEDLRTGNTGELFF	TGCAGCGTTGAAGATCTTCGGACAGGGAACACCGGGGAGCTGTTTTTT
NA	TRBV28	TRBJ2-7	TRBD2	CASSWTSGSSRYEQYF	TGTGCCAGCAGTTGGACTAGCGGGAGTTCTCGTTACGAGCAGTACTTC
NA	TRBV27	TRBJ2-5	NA	CASSLLSGLETQYF	TGTGCCAGCAGTCTCCTATCGGGACTGGAGACCCAGTACTTC
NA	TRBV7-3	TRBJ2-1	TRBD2	CASSLGLEGNEQFF	TGTGCCAGCAGCTTGGGACTAGAGGGGAATGAGCAGTTCTTC
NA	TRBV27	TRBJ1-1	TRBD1	CASRRQGTLNTEAFF	TGTGCCAGCAGGAGACAGGGAACACTGAACACTGAAGCTTTCTTT
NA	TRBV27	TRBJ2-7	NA	CASSRWGGAYEQYF	TGTGCCAGCAGCCGCTGGGGCGGAGCCTACGAGCAGTACTTC
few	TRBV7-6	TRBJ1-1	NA	CASSTGPGTEAFF	TGTGCCAGCAGCACAGGGCCGGGCACTGAAGCTTTCTTT
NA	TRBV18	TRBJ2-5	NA	CASSSSPVETQYF	TGCGCCAGCTCCTCCTCCCCGGTAGAGACCCAGTACTTC
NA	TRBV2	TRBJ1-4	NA	CASTVDEKLFF	TGTGCCAGCACGGTGGATGAAAAACTGTTTTTT
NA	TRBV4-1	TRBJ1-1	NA	CASSQEFPAGLSTEAFF	TGCGCCAGCAGCCAAGAATTTCCAGCAGGGCTGAGCACTGAAGCTTTCTTT
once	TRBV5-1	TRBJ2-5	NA	CASSAHQGVQETQYF	TGCGCCAGCAGCGCACACCAAGGGGTCCAAGAGACCCAGTACTTC
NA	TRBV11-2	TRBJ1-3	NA	CASRQVENTIYF	TGTGCCAGTAGACAGGTTGAAAACACCATATATTTT
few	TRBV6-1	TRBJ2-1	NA	CASSEVAGSYNEQFF	TGTGCCAGCAGTGAAGTGGCGGGAAGCTACAATGAGCAGTTCTTC
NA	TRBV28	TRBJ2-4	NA	CASSPTRQRTKNIQYF	TGTGCCAGCAGCCCTACAAGACAACGGACCAAAAACATTCAGTACTTC
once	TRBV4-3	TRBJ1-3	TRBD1	CASSQDRDRSSGNTIYF	TGCGCCAGCAGCCAAGATCGGGACAGAAGCTCTGGAAACACCATATATTTT
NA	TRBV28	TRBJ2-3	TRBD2	CASSLPGTSGRATDTQYF	TGTGCCAGCAGTCTCCCGGGGACTAGCGGGAGGGCCACAGATACGCAGTATTTT
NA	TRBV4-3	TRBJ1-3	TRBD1	CASSQDYGDRRNTIYF	TGCGCCAGCAGCCAAGATTATGGGGACAGGAGAAACACCATATATTTT
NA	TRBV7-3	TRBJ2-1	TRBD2	CASSLIAGGRNEQFF	TGTGCCAGCAGCTTAATAGCGGGAGGGAGGAATGAGCAGTTCTTC
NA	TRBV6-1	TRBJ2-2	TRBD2	CASSGLAGGPGTGELFF	TGTGCCAGCAGTGGACTAGCGGGAGGGCCCGGCACCGGGGAGCTGTTTTTT
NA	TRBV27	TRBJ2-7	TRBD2	CASSFGGEGHEQYF	TGTGCCAGCAGTTTCGGGGGGGAGGGGCACGAGCAGTACTTC
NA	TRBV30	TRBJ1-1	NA	CAWTPRSPAGAFF	TGTGCCTGGACTCCCCGGTCCCCAGCGGGGGCTTTCTTT
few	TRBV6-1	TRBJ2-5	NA	CASSEGDTDLETQYF	TGTGCCAGCAGTGAGGGGGACACGGATTTGGAGACCCAGTACTTC
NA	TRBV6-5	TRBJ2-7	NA	CASSPGVTPSYEQYF	TGTGCCAGCAGTCCCGGGGTGACCCCCTCCTACGAGCAGTACTTC
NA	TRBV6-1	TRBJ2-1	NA	CASIRSYNEQFF	TGTGCCAGCATAAGGAGTTACAATGAGCAGTTCTTC
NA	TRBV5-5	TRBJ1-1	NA	CASSVGQRNTEAFF	TGTGCCAGCAGCGTAGGACAGAGGAACACTGAAGCTTTCTTT
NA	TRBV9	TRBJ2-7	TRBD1	CASSVAGTGDSYEQYF	TGTGCCAGCAGCGTAGCTGGGACAGGGGACTCCTACGAGCAGTACTTC
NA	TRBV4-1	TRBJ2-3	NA	CASSQDGSGSYTDTQYF	TGCGCCAGCAGCCAAGATGGTAGCGGATCTTACACAGATACGCAGTATTTT
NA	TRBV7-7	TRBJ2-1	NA	CASSLGGGPPHNEQFF	TGTGCCAGCAGCTTAGGGGGGGGCCCCCCTCACAATGAGCAGTTCTTC
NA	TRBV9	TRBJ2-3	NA	CASSVGGYGTDTQYF	TGTGCCAGCAGCGTAGGAGGTTATGGCACAGATACGCAGTATTTT
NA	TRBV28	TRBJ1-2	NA	CASSTTGFDYGYTF	TGTGCCAGCAGTACGACAGGTTTTGACTATGGCTACACCTTC
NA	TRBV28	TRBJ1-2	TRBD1	CASSSGTGSFGYTF	TGTGCCAGCAGTTCGGGGACAGGGTCTTTTGGCTACACCTTC
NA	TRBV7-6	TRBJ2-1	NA	CASSLPYNEQFF	TGTGCCAGCAGCCTTCCCTACAATGAGCAGTTCTTC
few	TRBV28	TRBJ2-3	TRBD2	CASSFLAGTDTQYF	TGTGCCAGCAGTTTTCTAGCGGGCACAGATACGCAGTATTTT
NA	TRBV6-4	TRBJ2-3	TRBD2	CASSPSGGASDTQYF	TGTGCCAGCAGTCCTAGCGGGGGGGCGTCAGATACGCAGTATTTT
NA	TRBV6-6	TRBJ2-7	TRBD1	CASTSRGDRGTYEQYF	TGTGCCAGCACCTCTCGTGGGGACAGGGGGACCTACGAGCAGTACTTC
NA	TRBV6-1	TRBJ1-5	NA	CASVTGREPNQPQHF	TGTGCCAGTGTCACAGGGCGTGAACCCAATCAGCCCCAGCATTTT
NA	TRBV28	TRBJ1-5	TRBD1	CATTGTDEASPQHF	TGTGCCACCACCGGGACAGATGAGGCCTCGCCCCAGCATTTT
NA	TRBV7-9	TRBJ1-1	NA	CASSFQAPEAFF	TGTGCCAGCAGCTTTCAGGCACCTGAAGCTTTCTTT
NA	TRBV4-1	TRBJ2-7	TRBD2	CASSHESAGLSYEQYF	TGCGCCAGCAGCCACGAGTCAGCGGGACTTTCCTACGAGCAGTACTTC
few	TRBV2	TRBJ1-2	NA	CASIEQGLGYGYTF	TGTGCCAGCATAGAGCAGGGGCTTGGGTATGGCTACACCTTC
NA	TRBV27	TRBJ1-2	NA	CASKGGDYGYTF	TGTGCCAGCAAAGGGGGGGACTATGGCTACACCTTC
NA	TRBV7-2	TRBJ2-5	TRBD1	CASIPGGGETQYF	TGTGCCAGCATCCCAGGGGGCGGGGAGACCCAGTACTTC
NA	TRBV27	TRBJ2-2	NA	CASSLGRGPGELFF	TGTGCCAGCAGTTTAGGCAGGGGCCCCGGGGAGCTGTTTTTT
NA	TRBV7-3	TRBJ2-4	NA	CASSYFGGGKNIQYF	TGTGCCAGCAGCTACTTCGGGGGTGGCAAAAACATTCAGTACTTC
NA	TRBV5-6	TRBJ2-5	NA	CASSLIGRVIQETQYF	TGTGCCAGCAGCCTCATCGGCCGGGTAATCCAAGAGACCCAGTACTTC
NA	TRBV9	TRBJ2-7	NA	CASSVGHRAGPYEQYF	TGTGCCAGCAGCGTAGGGCATAGAGCGGGCCCCTACGAGCAGTACTTC
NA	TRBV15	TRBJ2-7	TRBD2	CATSRPGIASGSSYEQYF	TGTGCCACCAGCAGACCCGGGATAGCTAGCGGGAGCTCCTACGAGCAGTACTTC
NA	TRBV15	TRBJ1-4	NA	CATSTGGGANEKLFF	TGTGCCACCAGCACCGGCGGGGGGGCTAATGAAAAACTGTTTTTT
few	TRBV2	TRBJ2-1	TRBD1	CASGSGTGTYNEQFF	TGTGCCAGCGGATCCGGGACAGGAACCTACAATGAGCAGTTCTTC
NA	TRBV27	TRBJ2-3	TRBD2	CASRLAGSTDTQYF	TGTGCCAGCAGACTAGCGGGGTCCACAGATACGCAGTATTTT
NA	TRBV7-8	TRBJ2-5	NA	CASSLAPGLQETQYF	TGTGCCAGCAGCTTAGCGCCAGGACTCCAAGAGACCCAGTACTTC
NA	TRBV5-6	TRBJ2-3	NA	CASSLVRSTDTQYF	TGTGCCAGCAGCTTGGTGCGGAGCACAGATACGCAGTATTTT
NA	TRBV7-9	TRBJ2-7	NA	CASSTIASSYEQYF	TGTGCCAGCAGCACGATCGCTAGCTCCTACGAGCAGTACTTC